Listed below are T cell receptor beta chains from one sample, sequenced in a study of OX40 agonist ivuxolimab in advanced cancers. Here immunoSEQ multiplex PCR was the method, and the copy in TCRdb shows in-frame clones only, minus some. Among about 80,000 clones listed, 80% to 95% were seen once. This specimen was CD4+ or CD8+ T cells sorted from blood, taken in a trial of the OX40 agonist ivuxolimab. These receptors all stem from an adult with an advanced solid tumor such as melanoma, head and neck, liver or kidney cancer. The CDR3 runs from the conserved cysteine through the conserved F or W. A D gene is named only where the DNA matches it firmly. Size is omitted from some rows. Given values are once, few, many or a class for expanded clones.

CDR3 length | clone size | J gene | D gene | V gene | CDR3 DNA | CDR3 protein
14 | NA | TRBJ1-2 | NA | TRBV27 | TGTGCCAGCAGTTTATTCGCAAACCTCGATGGCTACACCTTC | CASSLFANLDGYTF
16 | NA | TRBJ2-1 | TRBD2 | TRBV6-4 | TGTGCCAGCAGTGACCTACTAGCGGGGCCGTATGGTGAGCAGTTCTTC | CASSDLLAGPYGEQFF
12 | NA | TRBJ2-1 | TRBD2 | TRBV19 | TGTGCCAGTAGGGGGGGGTACAATGAGCAGTTCTTC | CASRGGYNEQFF
16 | NA | TRBJ2-7 | TRBD2 | TRBV27 | TGTGCCAGCAGTTTTAGCGGGGGGGCCCTCTCCTACGAGCAGTACTTC | CASSFSGGALSYEQYF
15 | NA | TRBJ2-1 | TRBD2 | TRBV2 | TGTGCGACGACAGGGACTAGCGGGGCCTACAATGAGCAGTTCTTC | CATTGTSGAYNEQFF
12 | NA | TRBJ1-1 | TRBD1 | TRBV6-5 | TGTGCCAGCAGCCGGGACAGGACCGAAGCTTTCTTT | CASSRDRTEAFF
12 | NA | TRBJ2-2 | NA | TRBV27 | TGTGCCAGCAGCCTCCCCGCCGGGGAGCTGTTTTTT | CASSLPAGELFF
17 | NA | TRBJ1-6 | NA | TRBV9 | TGTGCCAGCAGCGTAGGGTCAGACATTTTCCCTGGTTCACCCCTCCACTTT | CASSVGSDIFPGSPLHF
13 | NA | TRBJ1-2 | NA | TRBV29-1 | TGCAGCGTTGACCCCGGACGGGACTATGGCTACACCTTC | CSVDPGRDYGYTF
11 | NA | TRBJ1-2 | NA | TRBV29-1 | TGCAGCGTTGATATACAGGGCCCCTACACCTTC | CSVDIQGPYTF
17 | NA | TRBJ2-5 | NA | TRBV2 | TGTGCCAGCAGTGAAGAGAGGGCAACAGGGTGGCAAGAGACCCAGTACTTC | CASSEERATGWQETQYF
16 | NA | TRBJ2-5 | TRBD2 | TRBV30 | TGTGCCTGTAGAACCGGGACTATAACACCCCAAGAGACCCAGTACTTC | CACRTGTITPQETQYF
15 | NA | TRBJ2-3 | NA | TRBV5-4 | TGTGCCAGCAGCTTGGGGACGTGGGCCCCCGATACGCAGTATTTT | CASSLGTWAPDTQYF
16 | NA | TRBJ1-2 | TRBD1 | TRBV14 | TGTGCCAGCAGCCAAGAGGGACAGGGGCATTACTATGGCTACACCTTC | CASSQEGQGHYYGYTF
11 | NA | TRBJ2-7 | NA | TRBV13 | TGTGCCAGCAGCTTGAGAGACGAGCAGTACTTC | CASSLRDEQYF
11 | NA | TRBJ1-1 | NA | TRBV20-1 | TGCAGTGCCAAACAGGGAACTGAAGCTTTCTTT | CSAKQGTEAFF
14 | NA | TRBJ1-6 | TRBD1 | TRBV27 | TGTGCCAGCAGGTTACAGGGGGGGAATTCACCCCTCCACTTT | CASRLQGGNSPLHF
14 | NA | TRBJ2-1 | NA | TRBV5-4 | TGTGCCAGCAGCAGAGGGGGGCCGGGCAATGAGCAGTTCTTC | CASSRGGPGNEQFF
15 | NA | TRBJ2-7 | NA | TRBV4-1 | TGCGCCAGCAGCCCGGAGGGCGGAGCTTCTTACGAGCAGTACTTC | CASSPEGGASYEQYF
11 | NA | TRBJ1-2 | NA | TRBV11-2 | TGTGCCAGCAGCGCAGGGTTTGGCTACACCTTC | CASSAGFGYTF
12 | NA | TRBJ2-7 | TRBD2 | TRBV29-1 | TGCAGCGTCGGGACTAGTTCGGCCGAGCAGTACTTC | CSVGTSSAEQYF
14 | once | TRBJ1-2 | NA | TRBV4-1 | TGCGCCAGCAGCCAAGATAGGCAGGGCCTTGGCTACACCTTC | CASSQDRQGLGYTF
16 | NA | TRBJ2-7 | TRBD1 | TRBV27 | TGTGCCAGCAGTTTATACCCCCGACAGGGCACCTACGAGCAGTACTTC | CASSLYPRQGTYEQYF
13 | NA | TRBJ2-1 | NA | TRBV6-5 | TGTGCCAGCAGTTACTCGGGAGACAATGAGCAGTTCTTC | CASSYSGDNEQFF
12 | NA | TRBJ1-2 | NA | TRBV2 | TGTGCCAGCAGTGAGGCAGACTATGGCTACACCTTC | CASSEADYGYTF
15 | once | TRBJ2-7 | NA | TRBV7-9 | TGTGCCAGCAGCTTTCCCGAGACAGGCTCCTACGAGCAGTACTTC | CASSFPETGSYEQYF
13 | NA | TRBJ1-1 | NA | TRBV30 | TGTGCCTGGAGTGTAGGGTTTGGGACTGAAGCTTTCTTT | CAWSVGFGTEAFF
16 | NA | TRBJ2-5 | TRBD2 | TRBV6-6 | TGTGCCAGCATTTCTAGCGGGGGGGCCGCACAAGAGACCCAGTACTTC | CASISSGGAAQETQYF
14 | NA | TRBJ1-4 | NA | TRBV18 | TGTGCCAGCTCACCGGGACGGCTTAATGAAAAACTGTTTTTT | CASSPGRLNEKLFF
14 | once | TRBJ1-1 | NA | TRBV13 | TGTGCCAGCAGCTTAGGGGGGGAGAAGGGAAGGGCTTTCTTT | CASSLGGEKGRAFF
17 | NA | TRBJ2-7 | NA | TRBV4-2 | TGTGCCAGCAGCCAGCCCCCGGAGCGGACAGACTCCTACGAGCAGTACTTC | CASSQPPERTDSYEQYF
16 | once | TRBJ2-1 | NA | TRBV7-9 | TGTGCCAGCAGCCCGTCCGGGGGGCGTTTCTACAATGAGCAGTTCTTC | CASSPSGGRFYNEQFF
13 | NA | TRBJ2-7 | TRBD2 | TRBV11-2 | TGTGCCAGCAGCCCGGCGGGGGGGCCCGAGCAGTACTTC | CASSPAGGPEQYF
13 | NA | TRBJ1-2 | NA | TRBV6-5 | TGTGCCAGCAGTTGGGGCGTAAGCTATGGCTACACCTTC | CASSWGVSYGYTF
16 | NA | TRBJ1-2 | NA | TRBV29-1 | TGCAGCGTTGAAGAGGCACAGGGTCCGCGGGGGTATGGCTACACCTTC | CSVEEAQGPRGYGYTF
16 | NA | TRBJ1-4 | NA | TRBV7-8 | TGTGCCAGCAGCCGGACTGGACAGACAACTAATGAAAAACTGTTTTTT | CASSRTGQTTNEKLFF
16 | NA | TRBJ2-7 | NA | TRBV7-6 | TGTGCCAGCAGCCCGGGTAGTACATTCGGCTCCTACGAGCAGTACTTC | CASSPGSTFGSYEQYF
12 | NA | TRBJ2-7 | NA | TRBV5-6 | TGTGCCAGCAGCTTGTCCGTAACCGAGCAGTACTTC | CASSLSVTEQYF
18 | NA | TRBJ1-4 | NA | TRBV11-2 | TGTGCCAGCAGCTTAGTTGTCCGGGGGATGGGAACTAATGAAAAACTGTTTTTT | CASSLVVRGMGTNEKLFF
16 | NA | TRBJ2-4 | NA | TRBV27 | TGTGCCAGCAGTCCTTCACCTTTACTAGCCAAAAACATTCAGTACTTC | CASSPSPLLAKNIQYF
14 | NA | TRBJ2-7 | TRBD1 | TRBV5-1 | TGCGCCAGCAGCTTGACAGGGGAAGGCTACGAGCAGTACTTC | CASSLTGEGYEQYF
13 | NA | TRBJ2-4 | NA | TRBV2 | TGTGCCACCACCGTTGTAGCCAAAAACATTCAGTACTTC | CATTVVAKNIQYF
15 | NA | TRBJ2-1 | NA | TRBV13 | TGTGCCAGCAGCTCGACCGGGGACGGCCACAATGAGCAGTTCTTC | CASSSTGDGHNEQFF
14 | NA | TRBJ2-3 | NA | TRBV9 | TGTGCCAGCAGCCCCCAACGGCGCACAGATACGCAGTATTTT | CASSPQRRTDTQYF
13 | NA | TRBJ1-1 | NA | TRBV7-2 | TGTGCCAGCAGCTTAAGATGGACCACTGAAGCTTTCTTT | CASSLRWTTEAFF
13 | NA | TRBJ2-3 | NA | TRBV7-9 | TGTGCCAGCAGGGGGGGTAGCACAGATACGCAGTATTTT | CASRGGSTDTQYF
18 | NA | TRBJ2-5 | TRBD2 | TRBV18 | TGTGCCAGCTCACCACCGCAGGGACTAGCGGGGGGCCAAGAGACCCAGTACTTC | CASSPPQGLAGGQETQYF
14 | NA | TRBJ2-7 | NA | TRBV30 | TGTGCCTGGACCCGCCCAGGGACATTTTACGAGCAGTACTTC | CAWTRPGTFYEQYF
19 | NA | TRBJ2-3 | TRBD2 | TRBV13 | TGTGCCAGCAGCCCCCGCATGGGACTAGCGGGGGGGAACACAGATACGCAGTATTTT | CASSPRMGLAGGNTDTQYF
13 | once | TRBJ1-1 | TRBD1 | TRBV19 | TGTGCCAGTAGTATTGGACAGGGCACTGAAGCTTTCTTT | CASSIGQGTEAFF
15 | NA | TRBJ2-5 | TRBD2 | TRBV5-4 | TGTGCCAGCAGGGTTAGCGGGGGAGAAGGAGAGACCCAGTACTTC | CASRVSGGEGETQYF